The rows below give T cell receptor beta chains drawn from one sample of a study of identical twins. A single record per CDR3 protein comes from TCRdb applying MiXCR to the 5' RACE reads. The top ten hold 4% to 4.5% of the sample, which has 600,000 to 700,000 distinct CDR3 sequences, about 20% seen once. These same records also appear under a second study, on T cells expressing NK-cell markers.

Sequenced input: PBMCs. The receptors come from a woman aged 18-35 years in good health. CDR3s include the opening cysteine and the closing phenylalanine or tryptophan. The D gene is left open where the match is weak. Only some rows state a clone size, as once, few, many or a class for expanded clones.

D gene	J gene	clone size	V gene	CDR3 protein	CDR3 DNA
.	TRBJ2-7	.	TRBV2	CASVPYLRAYEQYF	TGTGCCAGCGTTCCGTACCTTCGGGCCTACGAGCAGTACTTC
TRBD2	TRBJ2-5	few	TRBV12-3/TRBV12-4	CASNTGGGIQETQYF	TGTGCCAGCAACACCGGGGGAGGGATCCAAGAGACCCAGTACTTC
.	TRBJ1-5	.	TRBV7-2	CASSMAGSQPQHF	TGTGCCAGCAGTATGGCAGGTAGTCAGCCCCAGCATTTT
TRBD1	TRBJ1-1	.	TRBV12-3/TRBV12-4	CASSLARTGGMNTEAFF	TGTGCCAGCAGTTTAGCGCGAACAGGGGGGATGAACACTGAAGCTTTCTTT
.	TRBJ2-3	.	TRBV5-5	CASSLSGALSTDTQYF	TGTGCCAGCAGCTTGAGTGGCGCCTTGAGCACAGATACGCAGTATTTT
.	TRBJ2-5	.	TRBV9	CASSVNGAGETQYF	TGTGCCAGCAGCGTAAATGGGGCTGGAGAGACCCAGTACTTC
.	TRBJ2-7	few	TRBV6-1	CASPARPSYEQYF	TGTGCCAGCCCAGCTCGACCTAGCTACGAGCAGTACTTC
.	TRBJ2-3	.	TRBV18	CASSQQASTDTQYF	TGTGCCAGCTCTCAACAGGCTAGCACAGATACGCAGTATTTT
.	TRBJ2-3	.	TRBV7-9	CASSSLLGAASTDTQYF	TGTGCCAGCAGCTCGCTCCTTGGGGCGGCCAGCACAGATACGCAGTATTTT
TRBD2	TRBJ2-5	.	TRBV6-1	CASRAQGLAGEETQYF	TGTGCCAGTCGCGCCCAGGGACTAGCGGGAGAAGAGACCCAGTACTTC
.	TRBJ1-1	.	TRBV12-3/TRBV12-4	CASSAQDGIYTEAFF	TGTGCCAGCAGCGCTCAGGACGGAATATACACTGAAGCTTTCTTT
TRBD2	TRBJ2-3	.	TRBV5-4	CASSRSGGPNTQYF	TGTGCCAGCAGCCGATCGGGAGGGCCGAATACGCAGTATTTT
.	TRBJ2-7	.	TRBV20-1	CSAGTGSSYEQYF	TGCAGTGCTGGGACTGGAAGCTCCTACGAGCAGTACTTC
.	TRBJ1-1	.	TRBV25-1	CASSNWAVNTEAFF	TGTGCCAGCAGTAACTGGGCCGTGAACACTGAAGCTTTCTTT
TRBD2	TRBJ2-7	.	TRBV10-2	CASSEIGGRGYEQYF	TGCGCCAGCAGTGAGATAGGCGGGAGAGGCTACGAGCAGTACTTC
TRBD1	TRBJ2-3	.	TRBV12-3/TRBV12-4	CASTWTGLGDTQYF	TGTGCCAGCACCTGGACAGGGTTGGGGGATACGCAGTATTTT
.	TRBJ2-4	.	TRBV9	CASSGRDLTNIQYF	TGTGCCAGCAGCGGCAGAGATCTCACAAACATTCAGTACTTC
TRBD2	TRBJ2-3	few	TRBV12-3/TRBV12-4	CASSLAGDLSANTQYF	TGTGCCAGCAGTTTGGCGGGAGATCTCTCGGCGAATACGCAGTATTTT
.	TRBJ2-7	.	TRBV29-1	CSVGGPGAYEQYF	TGCAGCGTGGGTGGTCCTGGGGCCTACGAGCAGTACTTC
.	TRBJ1-2	.	TRBV6-1	CASNGGSNYGYTF	TGTGCCAGCAATGGAGGGTCTAACTATGGCTACACCTTC
TRBD2	TRBJ2-1	.	TRBV11-2	CASSPGVAGVDEQFF	TGTGCCAGCAGCCCAGGGGTAGCGGGAGTAGATGAGCAGTTCTTC
TRBD2	TRBJ2-1	.	TRBV12-3/TRBV12-4	CASSGGLAGVGDEQFF	TGTGCCAGCAGCGGTGGACTAGCGGGAGTCGGGGATGAGCAGTTCTTC
.	TRBJ2-1	few	TRBV12-3/TRBV12-4	CASSFGTSGGASNEQFF	TGTGCCAGCAGTTTTGGTACTAGTGGGGGGGCCAGCAATGAGCAGTTCTTC
.	TRBJ2-1	.	TRBV12-3/TRBV12-4	CASSLVLEQFF	TGTGCCAGCAGTTTGGTCCTTGAGCAGTTCTTC
TRBD2	TRBJ2-1	many	TRBV7-9	CASRPGTSFYNEQFF	TGTGCCAGCAGGCCCGGGACTAGCTTCTACAATGAGCAGTTCTTC
TRBD2	TRBJ2-3	many	TRBV29-1	CSGGLAGDTQYF	TGCAGCGGGGGGTTAGCGGGAGATACGCAGTATTTT
.	TRBJ2-7	.	TRBV14	CASSQDSKRAYEQYF	TGTGCCAGCAGCCAAGACAGTAAGCGGGCCTACGAGCAGTACTTC
.	TRBJ1-6	few	TRBV12-3/TRBV12-4	CASSSGGGAGSPLHF	TGTGCCAGCAGTTCGGGAGGGGGGGCTGGTTCACCCCTCCACTTT
.	TRBJ2-2	few	TRBV27	CASSFMGPRGGTGELFF	TGTGCCAGCAGTTTTATGGGGCCGAGGGGGGGCACCGGGGAGCTGTTTTTT
TRBD1	TRBJ2-5	few	TRBV5-1	CASAKGARETQYF	TGCGCCAGCGCAAAGGGGGCGAGAGAGACCCAGTACTTC
TRBD1	TRBJ2-2	few	TRBV20-1	CSAPDRGSGELFF	TGCAGTGCGCCGGACAGGGGGTCCGGGGAGCTGTTTTTT
TRBD2	TRBJ2-5	few	TRBV11-3	CASSTLAEFQETQYF	TGTGCCAGCAGTACACTAGCGGAGTTCCAAGAGACCCAGTACTTC
.	TRBJ2-7	few	TRBV20-1	CSANPGMARQAYF	TGCAGTGCAAACCCTGGGATGGCCCGACAGGCTTACTTC
TRBD1	TRBJ2-1	medium-sized	TRBV6-4	CASSPRGTGDYNEQFF	TGTGCCAGCAGTCCACGGGGTACAGGGGATTACAATGAGCAGTTCTTC
.	TRBJ2-4	.	TRBV7-2	CASSLETPGNIQYF	TGTGCCAGCAGCTTAGAGACCCCCGGCAACATTCAGTACTTC
.	TRBJ2-5	.	TRBV12-3/TRBV12-4	CASSPRLGKETQYF	TGTGCCAGCAGCCCCAGGTTGGGAAAAGAGACCCAGTACTTC